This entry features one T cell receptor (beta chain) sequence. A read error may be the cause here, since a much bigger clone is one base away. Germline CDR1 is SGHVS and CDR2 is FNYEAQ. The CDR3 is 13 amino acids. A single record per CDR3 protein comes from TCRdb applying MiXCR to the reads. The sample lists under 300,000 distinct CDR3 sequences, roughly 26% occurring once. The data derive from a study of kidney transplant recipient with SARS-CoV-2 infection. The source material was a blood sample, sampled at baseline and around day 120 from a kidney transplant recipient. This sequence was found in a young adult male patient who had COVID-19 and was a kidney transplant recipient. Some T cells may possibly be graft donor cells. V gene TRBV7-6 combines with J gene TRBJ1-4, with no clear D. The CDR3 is CASSLRPREKRFF. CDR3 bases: TGTGCCAGCAGCTTAAGACCACGGGAAAAACGGTTTTTT.